This TCR beta chain was recorded in a study of post-analysis software for immune sequencing data (dated by TCRdb to 2014 to 2015). Broadly, across the study: The recorded disease courses included relapsing-remitting, secondary progressive and progressive-relapsing multiple sclerosis, and some patients had no subtype annotation. The patient repertoires were set against around ten previously published healthy control repertoires from donors whose ages ranged from roughly 6 to 27 years. A subset of samples was prepared in parallel using single-end sample barcoding, then pooled and co-amplified after Illumina adapter ligation. Beyond this particular receptor, the publication reports: Multiple sclerosis patients had significantly lower normalized Chao1 diversity than controls, a result that suggests substantial peripheral T-cell clonal expansion. When samples were clustered directly using the F measure, samples prepared in the same batch co-clustered strongly, which prompted a batch-effect correction. Four to six TRBV segments, including TRBV5-6, TRBV5-1 and TRBV20-1, were significantly more frequent in patients than controls. The multiple sclerosis patient group was slightly younger than the control group.

To demonstrate the VDJtools post-analysis software, the study profiled TCR beta repertoires from the peripheral blood of under 15 young patients with multiple sclerosis. The multiple sclerosis patients were children and adolescents between roughly 6 and 16 years of age. Comments on this clonotype: The antigen it binds to is not known. No base qualities exist here, and no much larger clone lies one base off it.

The protocol used for the library was PCR. For sequencing, an Illumina HiSeq 2500 was employed. To reduce PCR and sequencing biases, unique molecular identifiers were built into the TCR beta cDNA libraries. Every 1 to 10 million input T cells yielded roughly 500,000 cDNA molecules, meaning each molecule approximated one T cell. The patient libraries were prepared and sequenced with the same protocol used for the earlier healthy control dataset. Samples belonging to the same batch were prepared together, multiplexed and sequenced on a shared HiSeq lane. On the study's bioinformatics: Raw barcoded reads were processed with MIGEC, and single-read molecular identifier groups were discarded before consensus assembly and CDR3 extraction. VDJtools was used for post-analysis of the clonotype tables, and diversity was normalized by down-sampling every dataset to the size of the smallest sample. In repertoire overlap clustering, CDR3 amino acid sequences, but not nucleotide sequences, were matched to correct batch-related cross-sample contamination. TCRdb reworked the public reads: Q25 trimming with fastp, MiXCR clone assembly, productive beta chains retained. Rows are unified per CDR3 protein, each entry keeping the most common DNA and genes. The V and J calls follow TCRdb's processing rather than the paper's. The sample has roughly 800,000 distinct CDR3 sequences on record, around 27% of them singletons. The ten largest account for around 0.56% of the sample.

Trimming takes 4 bases off V and 2 bases off J; junction bases not matched to a gene: 6. Spanning cysteine to phenylalanine, the CDR3 consists of 15 amino acids. Of all the DNA, just the CDR3 is kept, 45 bases in frame from base 1. CDR1 SGHRS and CDR2 YFSETQ were looked up in the germline V gene. The rearrangement combines TRBV5-1 with TRBJ2-3; TRBD1 fits 8 bases in the junction. This clonotype was sampled from a girl aged 5 to 17 with multiple sclerosis. The sequenced sample was blood. This receptor carries the CDR3 CASSRTGPPTDTQYF. The nucleotides read TGCGCCAGCAGCCGGACAGGGCCCCCCACAGATACGCAGTATTTT.